This T cell receptor (beta chain) was found in a study of CD8 T cells in ankylosing spondylitis. TCRdb processed the 5' RACE reads anew with MiXCR; each CDR3 protein has one entry. The sample contains some 290,000 distinct CDR3 sequences, around 18% of which appear only once. Points from the study as a whole: Significant enrichment of disease-linked clones was reportedly seen in matched ankylosing spondylitis synovial fluid. A TCR beta motif of about 8 highly homologous variants seemed to mark ankylosing spondylitis blood.

On this clonotype itself: Its matching antigen is unknown.

The sequencing sample was made of blood, either unsorted or a sorted T cell fraction (not recorded which). The origin of this receptor is a male donor with ankylosing spondylitis or in good health (not recorded which).

DNA for the CDR3: TGCGCCAGCAGCACCGGGACAGAAACCGGGGAGCTGTTTTTT. As protein: CASSTGTETGELFF. The V and J genes are TRBV5-1 and TRBJ2-2, with 7 nucleotides matching TRBD1. CDR1 is SGHRS, CDR2 YFSETQ, per germline. The CDR3 extends over 14 amino acids. J lost 5 bases, V lost 4 bases, and 5 bases had no gene match.